Reported below is one T cell receptor (beta chain). These data originate in a study of technical replicates of blood from a handful of donors. The table came from immunoSEQ multiplex PCR; TCRdb's copy has only in-frame clones and leaves some out. The table shows 70,000 to 95,000 clones, with around 90% occurring only once. The sample consisted of T cells isolated from PBMCs. This TCR was recovered from a human donor in good health. Some clones in this sample may be carry-over from other donors' samples.

The CDR3: CAWSRSEEKLFF. DNA for the CDR3: TGTGCCTGGAGTAGAAGCGAGGAAAAACTGTTTTTT. This chain links TRBV30 with TRBJ1-4; D is unresolved. Germline CDR1 reads GTSNPN; CDR2 reads SVGIG (reference sequence). This CDR3 has 12 residues. V was clipped by 2 bases and J by 8 bases, with 9 bases between them.